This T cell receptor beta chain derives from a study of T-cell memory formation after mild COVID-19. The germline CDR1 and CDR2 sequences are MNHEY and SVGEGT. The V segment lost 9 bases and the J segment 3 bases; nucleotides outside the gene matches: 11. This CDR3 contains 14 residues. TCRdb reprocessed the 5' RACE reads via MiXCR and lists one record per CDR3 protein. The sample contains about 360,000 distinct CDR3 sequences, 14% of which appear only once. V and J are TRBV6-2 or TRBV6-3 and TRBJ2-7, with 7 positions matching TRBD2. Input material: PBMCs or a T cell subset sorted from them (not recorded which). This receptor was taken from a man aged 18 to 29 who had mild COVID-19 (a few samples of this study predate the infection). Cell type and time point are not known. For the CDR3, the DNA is TGTGCCAGTACCGGAGGACTAGGGAACTACGAGCAGTACTTC. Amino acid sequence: CASTGGLGNYEQYF.